This T cell receptor (beta chain) was identified during a study of cytomegalovirus exposure and HLA in healthy donors. Findings of the study overall: Solely CMV serostatus was available to characterize immune exposure. Association with HLA alleles at 0.05 false discovery rate was found for 16,951 TCR beta sequences in a later analysis.

Primers: 60 Vbeta forward and 13 Jbeta reverse. Here immunoSEQ multiplex PCR was the method, and the copy in TCRdb shows in-frame clones only, minus some. The repertoire holds some 140,000 clones, 66% seen once, with over 1.5% in the top ten. V was pared by 7 bases and J by 6 bases, with 8 bases between. CDR1 is MNHEY and CDR2 is SVGAGI in the germline V gene. The CDR3 consists of 11 residues. Details on this clone: No antigen is known for it.

This clonotype was sampled from a human donor in good health. Sequences were obtained from PBMCs. The chain combines TRBV6-5 with TRBJ2-3; D ambiguous. The CDR3 here is CASTLYDTQYF. The CDR3, as DNA: TGTGCCAGCACCCTATATGATACGCAGTATTTT.